This TCR beta chain was recorded in a study of molecular identifiers for immune sequencing clone quantification. V was cut by 5 bases and J by 2 bases, with 1 base left in between. This CDR3 comprises 11 residues. Germline V gene sequence: CDR1 SGHAT, CDR2 FQNNGV. MiXCR, run by TCRdb on the PCR reads, gives a single entry per CDR3 protein. Altogether about 12,000 distinct CDR3 sequences are present, less than 20% being singletons, with the ten largest covering approximately 1.5%. This clonotype appeared a few times. This chain joins TRBV11-2 and TRBJ1-3, with D uncertain. The material sequenced was naive CD8+ T cells from blood, with Jurkat cell RNA spiked in. Subset denoted: FACS-sorted CD8+CD4-CCR7+CD45RA+ naive T cells. This receptor was identified in a human donor in good health. Some libraries in this study had Jurkat cell RNA spiked in. The CDR3 DNA follows: TGTGCCAGCAGCCCTGGAAACACCATATATTTT. Protein: CASSPGNTIYF.